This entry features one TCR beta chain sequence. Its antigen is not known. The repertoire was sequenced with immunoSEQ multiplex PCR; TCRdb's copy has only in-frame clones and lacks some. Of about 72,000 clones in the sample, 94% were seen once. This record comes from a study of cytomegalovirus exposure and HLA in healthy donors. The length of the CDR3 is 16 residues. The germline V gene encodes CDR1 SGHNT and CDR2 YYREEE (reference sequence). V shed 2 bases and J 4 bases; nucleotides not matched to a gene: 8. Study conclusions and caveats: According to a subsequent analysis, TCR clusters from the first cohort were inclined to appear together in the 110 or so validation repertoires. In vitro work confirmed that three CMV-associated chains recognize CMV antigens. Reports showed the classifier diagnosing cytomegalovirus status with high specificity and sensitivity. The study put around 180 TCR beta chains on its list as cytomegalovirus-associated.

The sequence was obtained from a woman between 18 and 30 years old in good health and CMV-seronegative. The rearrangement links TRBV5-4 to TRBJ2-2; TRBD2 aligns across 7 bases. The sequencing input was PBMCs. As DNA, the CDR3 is TGTGCCAGCAGCTTTTTGGGGGGGTCCTTCACCGGGGAGCTGTTTTTT. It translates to CASSFLGGSFTGELFF. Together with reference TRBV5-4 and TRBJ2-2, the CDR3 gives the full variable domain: ETGVTQSPTHLIKTRGQQVTLRCSSQSGHNTVSWYQQALGQGPQFIFQYYREEENGRGNFPPRFSGLQFPNYSSELNVNALELDDSALYLCASSFLGGSFTGELFFGEGSRLTVL.